These 12 T cell receptor beta chains were all obtained from the same sample, sequenced in a study of T cells in Graves' hyperthyroidism and ophthalmopathy. Amplified regions were TCR beta CDR3 sequences from RNA transcripts. First-round RT-PCR of the TCR CDR3 relied on the HTBI primer set. One entry per CDR3 protein results from TCRdb running MiXCR on the multiplex PCR reads. This table holds some 320,000 distinct CDR3 sequences, 12% to 15% found once. The sequenced sample consisted of blood. These TCRs come from a woman aged 40 to 50 with Graves' ophthalmopathy.

V is TRBV6-5 and J is TRBJ2-5; a possible D gene is TRBD1 (6 bases). V lost 0 bases to trimming and J lost 1 base, with 9 bases between them. Germline V gives CDR1 MNHEY, CDR2 SVGAGI. The length of the CDR3 is 15 residues. The CDR3 DNA follows: TGTGCCAGCAGTTACTCGACAGGCGCCCAAGAGACCCAGTACTTC. Protein: CASSYSTGAQETQYF.

This clonotype was recorded a few times. The chain has TRBV12-3 or TRBV12-4 and TRBJ1-3; D not resolved. The CDR3 sequence is 15 residues long. With 4 bases removed from V and 4 bases from J, the gap between germline ends came to 14 bases. DNA of the CDR3: TGTGCCAGCAGTTCCGGTCATCGTAGCGGAAACACCATATATTTT. This translates into CASSSGHRSGNTIYF.

Ten or more counts support this clonotype. The J gene is TRBJ2-3, the V gene TRBV25-1, with 7 bases lining up with TRBD2. Trimming at V came to 2 bases and at J to 1 base, leaving 12 bases not matched to a gene. The CDR3 sequence is 18 residues long. CDR1 and CDR2 (germline): MGHDK, SYGVNS. The CDR3 protein is CASSEKAGEEGGTDTQYF. The CDR3 region has the DNA TGTGCCAGCAGTGAAAAGGCGGGAGAAGAAGGTGGCACAGATACGCAGTATTTT.

The table lists this clonotype with many counts. The chain is built from TRBV3-1 and TRBJ2-5, with 10 bases aligning to TRBD2. The CDR3 is made up of 15 amino acids. V was clipped by 4 bases and J by 3 bases; unmatched bases: 5. Germline CDR1 and CDR2: LGHDT and YNNKEL (reference sequence). The CDR3 is CASSPETSGEETQYF. The CDR3 coding sequence is TGTGCCAGCAGCCCTGAAACTAGCGGGGAAGAGACCCAGTACTTC.

There are many counts of this clonotype. V and J are TRBV6-1 and TRBJ2-1, with D uncertain. CDR3 length: 12 residues. V was cut by 1 base and J by 10 bases, with 8 bases left in between. Germline CDR1 is MNHNS and CDR2 is SASEGT. The DNA for the CDR3 is TGTGCCAGCAGTGAAGTTGGGAACGAGCAGTTCTTC. It encodes CASSEVGNEQFF.

The rearrangement links TRBV9 to TRBJ1-6; D is unclear. The V end was cut by 3 bases, the J end by 1 base, with 8 bases between. The CDR3 extends over 15 amino acids. Per germline, CDR1 SGDLS and CDR2 YYNGEE. The CDR3 region has the DNA TGTGCCAGCAGCGCCGTTCTATCCTATAATTCACCCCTCCACTTT. Its protein is CASSAVLSYNSPLHF.

This clonotype was counted ten times or more. V is TRBV11-2 and J is TRBJ1-1; 8 nucleotides line up with TRBD1. Germline assignment: CDR1 SGHAT and CDR2 FQNNGV. Trimming at V came to 6 bases and at J to 5 bases, leaving 8 bases not matched to a gene. This CDR3 has 14 residues. The CDR3 spells CASSVDRGVTEAFF. CDR3 nucleotide sequence: TGTGCCAGCAGTGTTGACAGGGGAGTTACTGAAGCTTTCTTT.

This clonotype was detected ten times or more. DNA of the CDR3: TGTGCCAGTAGTATGACAGGGTCCTCTGGCAATGAGCAGTTCTTC. It is translated as CASSMTGSSGNEQFF. The chain couples TRBV19 to TRBJ2-1; TRBD1 agrees at 7 bases. Trimming cost V 3 bases and J 6 bases; bases outside gene matches: 8. Germline CDR1 is LNHDA and CDR2 is SQIVND (reference sequence). The CDR3 totals 15 residues.

This clonotype has just a few counts. The chain has TRBV7-6 and TRBJ1-1; possible D gene TRBD1, 5 bases. Germline V gene lookup returns CDR1 SGHVS and CDR2 FNYEAQ. The V end was cut by 0 bases, the J end by 5 bases, with 10 bases between. CDR3 length equals 14 residues. CDR3: CASSLAVRETEAFF. The CDR3 DNA sequence: TGTGCCAGCAGCTTAGCGGTCAGGGAGACTGAAGCTTTCTTT.

Points on this clonotype: Just one base apart from a much larger clone, this may be a read error. The chain uses TRBV28 and TRBJ2-7, with TRBD2 matching over 11 bases. Germline trimming cut 8 bases from V and 5 bases from J; bases unmatched to any gene: 8. Germline V gene lookup returns CDR1 MDHEN and CDR2 SYDVKM. The CDR3 is 14 amino acids. The CDR3 here is CASGRLAGTNEQYF. The CDR3 region has the DNA TGTGCCAGCGGCCGACTAGCGGGAACCAACGAGCAGTACTTC.

This clonotype was picked up a small number of times. The rearrangement uses TRBV18 and TRBJ1-3; 8 nucleotides line up with TRBD1. Trimming took 3 bases from V and 2 from J; bases not matched to a gene: 3. There are 15 residues in the CDR3. Germline CDR1 and CDR2: KGHSH and LQKENI. CDR3 nucleotide sequence: TGTGCCAGCTCACCGCAGGGACAGGCTGGAAACACCATATATTTT. Translation: CASSPQGQAGNTIYF.

In its sample, this clonotype was seen many times. DNA for the CDR3: TGTGCCAGCTCACCACCGAGAAGGGCCGGGGACACTGAAGCTTTCTTT. Protein product: CASSPPRRAGDTEAFF. This chain links TRBV18 with TRBJ1-1; D gene unclear. This CDR3 has 16 amino acids. V was clipped by 0 bases and J by 3 bases, with 14 bases between them. Per the germline V gene, CDR1 is KGHSH and CDR2 is LQKENI.